The 16 T cell receptor beta chains listed next were all sequenced from one sample in a study of blood T cell repertoires in COVID-19. Produced via immunoSEQ multiplex PCR; TCRdb's table is partial and in-frame only. The sample includes hundreds of thousands of clones, nearly 90% of them seen just once. The sample comprised PBMCs or T cells enriched from blood (not recorded which). The receptors originated from a man aged 30 to 45 who had been exposed to COVID-19.

V and J are TRBV6-5 and TRBJ2-1; D may be TRBD1 (6 bases). Trimming left V 8 bases short and J 3 bases short, with 11 bases between. CDR3 length: 13 residues. Germline CDR1 reads MNHEY; CDR2 reads SVGAGI. CDR3 DNA sequence: TGTGCCAGCCGAGGACAGAACTACAATGAGCAGTTCTTC. It translates to CASRGQNYNEQFF.

The chain couples TRBV7-7 to TRBJ2-1; 7 bases line up with TRBD2. V was clipped by 5 bases and J by 9 bases; unmatched bases: 10. Germline CDR1 reads SSHAT; CDR2 reads FNYEAQ (reference sequence). This CDR3 spans 14 amino acids. This chain's CDR3 is CASSASGLDGEQFF. The CDR3 nucleotides read TGTGCCAGCAGCGCAAGTGGACTAGACGGTGAGCAGTTCTTC.

This chain connects TRBV13 to TRBJ1-1; D remains ambiguous. Trimming pared 5 bases from V and 0 bases from J, leaving 7 bases between. This CDR3 contains 13 residues. Per the germline V gene, CDR1 is PRHDT and CDR2 is FYEKMQ (reference sequence). The CDR3 DNA reads TGTGCCAGCAGCCCAAACTTGAACACTGAAGCTTTCTTT. This encodes CASSPNLNTEAFF.

The V call is TRBV4-3, the J call TRBJ2-7; TRBD2 aligns across 15 bases. The CDR3 sequence is 21 residues long. The trim removed 1 base at V and 2 bases at J, leaving 15 bases unmatched. Germline CDR1 and CDR2: LGHNA and YSLEER. The CDR3 nucleotides read TGCGCCAGCAGCCAAGGGGGCCAGGGACTAGCGGGGGGCGCCTTGGCCTACGAGCAGTACTTC. Protein sequence: CASSQGGQGLAGGALAYEQYF.

This chain connects TRBV3-1 (or the pseudogene TRBV3-2) to TRBJ2-4; the D is unclear. The V gene's germline CDR1 is LGHDT and CDR2 YNNKEL (reference sequence). The CDR3 has 13 amino acids. V gave up 8 bases and J gave up 6 bases, with 14 bases separating them. The CDR3 DNA follows: TGTGCCAGCGGAGCAGTCTCGGGAAACATTCAGTACTTC. It specifies CASGAVSGNIQYF.

Only one count was recorded for this clone. The chain carries TRBV4-1 and TRBJ1-4; 7 bases map to TRBD1. Germline loops: CDR1 MGHRA, CDR2 YSYEKL. This CDR3 is 15 amino acids long. The ends lost 4 bases at V and 11 bases at J; junction bases unmatched: 13. The CDR3 here is CASSPTGEIMNKLFF. The CDR3 DNA sequence: TGCGCCAGCAGCCCTACAGGGGAAATAATGAACAAACTGTTTTTT.

The chain joins TRBV11-2 to TRBJ1-3; D is possibly TRBD1 (6 bases). The germline V gene has CDR1 SGHAT and CDR2 FQNNGV. Trimming shortened V by 6 bases and J by 4 bases, and 16 bases separated the two germline ends. This CDR3 has 15 residues. CDR3 in DNA: TGTGCCAGCAGACAAGACACAGGGTCCGGAAACACCATATATTTT. Its translation: CASRQDTGSGNTIYF.

The rearrangement joins TRBV11-2 to TRBJ2-1; no firm D call. Germline loops: CDR1 SGHAT, CDR2 FQNNGV. The V and J ends lost 4 bases and 4 bases respectively, with 14 bases between them. The length of the CDR3 is 15 residues. CDR3 in DNA: TGTGCCAGCAGCTCCCTTCGAACTACTTACAATGAGCAGTTCTTC. This translates into CASSSLRTTYNEQFF.

CDR3 protein: CASSWGIGAQETQYF. Here the CDR3 DNA reads TGTGCCAGCAGCTGGGGAATTGGGGCCCAAGAGACCCAGTACTTC. This chain uses TRBV5-6 with TRBJ2-5; a weak D match, TRBD1 (5 bases). V lost 3 bases, J lost 1 base, and 13 bases lay in between. Germline V lookup: CDR1 SGHDT, CDR2 YYEEEE. This CDR3 spans 15 amino acids.

The chain links TRBV15 to TRBJ1-5; maybe TRBD1 (5 bases). The CDR3 consists of 17 residues. Deletions cut 0 bases from V and 5 bases from J, with 17 bases between. CDR1 is LNHNV, CDR2 YYDKDF, per germline (reference sequence). The CDR3 loop is CATSRDLGTGQDQPQHF. CDR3 DNA: TGTGCCACCAGCAGAGATTTAGGAACAGGCCAGGATCAGCCCCAGCATTTT.

This clone occurred a few times. The chain employs TRBV4-2 and TRBJ2-3; 10 bases align to TRBD2. V lost 1 base to trimming and J lost 1 base; unmatched junction nucleotides: 2. Germline V gene sequence: CDR1 LGHNA, CDR2 YNFKEQ. This CDR3 spans 16 amino acids. The CDR3 here is CASSQVLAGGTDTQYF. The CDR3 nucleotides are TGTGCCAGCAGCCAAGTGCTAGCGGGGGGCACAGATACGCAGTATTTT.

The chain uses TRBV21-1 and TRBJ2-4; TRBD2 reflects the table's D call only, with no check against the DNA. TRBV21-1 is a listed pseudogene. This CDR3 region has 15 residues. The CDR3 DNA reads as TGTGCCAGCACATGCCCTACGGGAACCAAAAACATTCAGTACTTC. It yields the protein CASTCPTGTKNIQYF.

The chain uses TRBV14 and TRBJ1-1; 7 bases line up with TRBD1. The junction had 9 bases not matched to a gene; V was cut back by 8 bases and J by 3 bases. Germline V gene data show CDR1 as SGHDN and CDR2 as FVKESK. The CDR3 runs to 14 residues. The DNA for the CDR3 is TGTGCCAGCCTCCCATCGACAGGGTACACTGAAGCTTTCTTT. Translated: CASLPSTGYTEAFF.

V usage is TRBV5-8 and J usage is TRBJ2-1; 11 bases align to TRBD1. This CDR3 has 17 residues. After removal of 4 bases from V and 0 bases from J, the junction contained 6 bases not matched to a gene. Germline-derived CDR1 and CDR2 are SGHTS and YDEGEE. The CDR3 loop reads CASSRGQGVHSYNEQFF. The CDR3 DNA reads TGTGCCAGCAGCAGGGGACAGGGGGTTCACTCCTACAATGAGCAGTTCTTC. The full variable domain, completed using reference TRBV5-8 and TRBJ2-1, is EAGVTQSPTHLIKTRGQQATLRCSPISGHTSVYWYQQALGLGLQFLLWYDEGEERNRGNFPPRFSGRQFPNYSSELNVNALELEDSALYLCASSRGQGVHSYNEQFFGPGTRLTVL.

The V and J genes are TRBV10-3 and TRBJ1-1; D gene uncertain. CDR1 and CDR2 from the germline V gene are ENHRY and SYGVKD. The CDR3 has 12 residues. The V end was cut by 6 bases, the J end by 6 bases, with 11 bases between. The CDR3 DNA is TGTGCCATCAGATCCGGGGAGGCTGAAGCTTTCTTT. Protein sequence: CAIRSGEAEAFF.

This clone was seen a handful of times. The chain carries TRBV5-1 and TRBJ2-5, with 13 positions matching TRBD2. The germline V gene encodes CDR1 SGHRS and CDR2 YFSETQ. The CDR3 is 15 amino acids. Losses at the gene ends were 4 bases for V and 0 bases for J; bases not matched to a gene: 0. The CDR3 nucleotides read TGCGCCAGCAGCGGACTAGCGGGGGACCAAGAGACCCAGTACTTC. Its protein is CASSGLAGDQETQYF.